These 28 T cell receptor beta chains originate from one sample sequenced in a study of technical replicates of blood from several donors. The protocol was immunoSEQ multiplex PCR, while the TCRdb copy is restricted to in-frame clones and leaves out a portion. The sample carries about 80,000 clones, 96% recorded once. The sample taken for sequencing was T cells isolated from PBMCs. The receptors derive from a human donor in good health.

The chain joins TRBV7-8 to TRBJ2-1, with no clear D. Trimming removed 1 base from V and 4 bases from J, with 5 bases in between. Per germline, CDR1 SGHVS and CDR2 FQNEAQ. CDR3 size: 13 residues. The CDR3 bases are TGTGCCAGCAGCTTAGTTAGTTACAATGAGCAGTTCTTC. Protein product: CASSLVSYNEQFF.

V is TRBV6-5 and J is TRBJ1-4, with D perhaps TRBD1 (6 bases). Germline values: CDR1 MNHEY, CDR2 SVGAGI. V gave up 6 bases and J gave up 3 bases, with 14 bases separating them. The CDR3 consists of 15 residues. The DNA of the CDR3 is TGTGCCAGCAGCAAACCAGGGGCGGCTAATGAAAAACTGTTTTTT. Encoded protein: CASSKPGAANEKLFF.

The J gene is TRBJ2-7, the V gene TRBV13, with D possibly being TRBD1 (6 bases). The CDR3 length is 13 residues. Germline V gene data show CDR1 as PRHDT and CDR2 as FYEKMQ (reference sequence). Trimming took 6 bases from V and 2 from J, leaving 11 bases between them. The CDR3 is CASRTTGTYEQYF. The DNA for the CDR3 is TGTGCCAGCAGGACTACAGGGACCTACGAGCAGTACTTC.

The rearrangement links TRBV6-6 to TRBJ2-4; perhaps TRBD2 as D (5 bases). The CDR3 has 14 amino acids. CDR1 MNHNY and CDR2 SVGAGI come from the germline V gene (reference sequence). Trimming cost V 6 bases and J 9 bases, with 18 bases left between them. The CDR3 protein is CASSYTRVYGIQYF. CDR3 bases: TGTGCCAGCAGCTACACGAGGGTTTATGGCATTCAGTACTTC.

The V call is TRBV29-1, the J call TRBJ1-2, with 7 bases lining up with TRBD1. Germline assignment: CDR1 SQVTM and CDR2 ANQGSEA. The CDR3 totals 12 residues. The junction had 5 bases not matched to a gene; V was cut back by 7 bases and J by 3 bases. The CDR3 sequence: CSAGTGDYGYTF. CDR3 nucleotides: TGCAGCGCCGGAACAGGGGACTATGGCTACACCTTC.

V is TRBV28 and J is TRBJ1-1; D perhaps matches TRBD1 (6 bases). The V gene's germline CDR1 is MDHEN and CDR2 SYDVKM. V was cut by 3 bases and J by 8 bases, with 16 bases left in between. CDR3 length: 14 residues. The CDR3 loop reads CASSFPGRGFEAFF. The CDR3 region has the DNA TGTGCCAGCAGTTTTCCGGGCAGGGGTTTCGAAGCTTTCTTT.

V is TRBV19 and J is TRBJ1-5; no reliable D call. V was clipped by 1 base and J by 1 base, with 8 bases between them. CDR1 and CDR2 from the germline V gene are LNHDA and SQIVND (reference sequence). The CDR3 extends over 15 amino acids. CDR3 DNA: TGTGCCAGTAGTATAGTTGGCAGAAGCAATCAGCCCCAGCATTTT. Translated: CASSIVGRSNQPQHF.

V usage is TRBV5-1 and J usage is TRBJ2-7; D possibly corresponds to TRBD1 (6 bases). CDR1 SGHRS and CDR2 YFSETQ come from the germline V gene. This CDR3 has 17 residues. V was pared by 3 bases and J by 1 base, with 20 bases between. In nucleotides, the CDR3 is TGCGCCAGCAGCTCAGAACGGACCGGGACACCTTCCTACGAGCAGTACTTC. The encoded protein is CASSSERTGTPSYEQYF.

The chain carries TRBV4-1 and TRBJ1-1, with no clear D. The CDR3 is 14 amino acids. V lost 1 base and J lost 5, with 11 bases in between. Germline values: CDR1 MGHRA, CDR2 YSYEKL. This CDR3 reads CASSQVGVGTEAFF. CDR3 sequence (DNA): TGCGCCAGCAGCCAAGTCGGGGTTGGAACTGAAGCTTTCTTT.

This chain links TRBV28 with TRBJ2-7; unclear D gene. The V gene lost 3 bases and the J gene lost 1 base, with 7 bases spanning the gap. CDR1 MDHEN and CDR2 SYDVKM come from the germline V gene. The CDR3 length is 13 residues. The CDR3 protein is CASSFLESYEQYF. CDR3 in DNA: TGTGCCAGCAGTTTCTTAGAGTCCTACGAGCAGTACTTC.

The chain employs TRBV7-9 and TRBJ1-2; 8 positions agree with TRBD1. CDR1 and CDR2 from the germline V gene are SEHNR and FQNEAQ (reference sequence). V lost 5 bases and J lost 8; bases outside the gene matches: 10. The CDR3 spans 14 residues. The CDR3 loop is CASSTGTGSGGYTF. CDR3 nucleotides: TGTGCCAGCAGCACCGGGACAGGCTCGGGAGGCTACACCTTC. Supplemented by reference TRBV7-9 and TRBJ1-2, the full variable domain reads DTGVSQNPRHKITKRGQNVTFRCDPISEHNRLYWYRQTLGQGPEFLTYFQNEAQLEKSRLLSDRFSAERPKGSFSTLEIQRTEQGDSAMYLCASSTGTGSGGYTFGSGTRLTVV.

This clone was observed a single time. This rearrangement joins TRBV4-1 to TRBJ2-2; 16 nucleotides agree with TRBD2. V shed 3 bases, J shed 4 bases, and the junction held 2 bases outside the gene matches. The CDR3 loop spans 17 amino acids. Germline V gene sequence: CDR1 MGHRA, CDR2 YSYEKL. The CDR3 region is CASSQGLAGGPTGELFF. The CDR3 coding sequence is TGCGCCAGCAGCCAGGGACTAGCGGGAGGGCCCACCGGGGAGCTGTTTTTT.

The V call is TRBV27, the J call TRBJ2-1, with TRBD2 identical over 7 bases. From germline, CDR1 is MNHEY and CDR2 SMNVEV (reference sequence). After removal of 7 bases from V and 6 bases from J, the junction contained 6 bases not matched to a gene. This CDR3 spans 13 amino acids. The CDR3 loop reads CASKGGRINEQFF. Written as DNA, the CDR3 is TGTGCCAGCAAAGGCGGGAGAATCAATGAGCAGTTCTTC.

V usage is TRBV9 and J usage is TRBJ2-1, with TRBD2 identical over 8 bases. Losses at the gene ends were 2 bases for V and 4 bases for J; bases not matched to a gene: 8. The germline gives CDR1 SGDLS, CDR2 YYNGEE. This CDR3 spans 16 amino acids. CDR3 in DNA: TGTGCCAGCAGCGTCGTTAAGGCTAGCGGGTACAATGAGCAGTTCTTC. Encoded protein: CASSVVKASGYNEQFF.

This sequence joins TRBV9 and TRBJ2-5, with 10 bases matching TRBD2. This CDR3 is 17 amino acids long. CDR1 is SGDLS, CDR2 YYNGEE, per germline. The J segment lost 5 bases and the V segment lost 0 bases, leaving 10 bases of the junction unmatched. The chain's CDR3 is CASSVGASGRAEETQYF. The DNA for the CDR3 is TGTGCCAGCAGCGTAGGAGCTAGCGGGAGAGCTGAGGAGACCCAGTACTTC.

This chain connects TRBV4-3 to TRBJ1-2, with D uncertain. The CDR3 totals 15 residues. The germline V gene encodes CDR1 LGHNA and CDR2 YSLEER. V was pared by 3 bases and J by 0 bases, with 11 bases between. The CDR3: CASSHLNAANYGYTF. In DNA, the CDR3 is TGCGCCAGCAGCCACCTTAATGCGGCTAACTATGGCTACACCTTC.

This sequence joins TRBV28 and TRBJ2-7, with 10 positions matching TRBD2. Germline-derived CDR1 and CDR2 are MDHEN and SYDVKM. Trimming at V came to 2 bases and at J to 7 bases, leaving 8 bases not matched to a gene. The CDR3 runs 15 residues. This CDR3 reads CASSLTASGSWEQYF. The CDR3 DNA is TGTGCCAGCAGTTTAACGGCTAGCGGGAGTTGGGAGCAGTACTTC.

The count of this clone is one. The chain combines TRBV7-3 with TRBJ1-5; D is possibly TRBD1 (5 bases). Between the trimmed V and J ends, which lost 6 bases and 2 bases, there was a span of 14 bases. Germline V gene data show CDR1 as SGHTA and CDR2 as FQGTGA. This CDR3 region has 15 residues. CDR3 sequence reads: CASRIQEICNQPQHF. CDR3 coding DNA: TGTGCCAGCAGAATACAGGAGATTTGCAATCAGCCCCAGCATTTT.

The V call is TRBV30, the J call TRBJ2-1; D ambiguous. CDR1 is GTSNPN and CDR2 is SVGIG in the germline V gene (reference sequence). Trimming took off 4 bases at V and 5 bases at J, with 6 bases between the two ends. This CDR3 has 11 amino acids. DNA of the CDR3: TGTGCCTGGAACTTAAACAATGAGCAGTTCTTC. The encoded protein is CAWNLNNEQFF.

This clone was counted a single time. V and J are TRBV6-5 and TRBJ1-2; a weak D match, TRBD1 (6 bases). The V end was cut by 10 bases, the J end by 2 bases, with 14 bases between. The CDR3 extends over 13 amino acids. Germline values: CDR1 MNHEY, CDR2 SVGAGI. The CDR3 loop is CAIRGGENYGYTF. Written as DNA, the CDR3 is TGTGCCATAAGGGGGGGGGAGAACTATGGCTACACCTTC.

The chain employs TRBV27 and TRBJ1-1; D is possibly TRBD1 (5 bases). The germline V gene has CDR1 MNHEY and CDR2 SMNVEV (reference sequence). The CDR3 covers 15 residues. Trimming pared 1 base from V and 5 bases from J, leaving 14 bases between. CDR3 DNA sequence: TGTGCCAGCAGTTTATTGCCAGGGCTCGGGACTGAAGCTTTCTTT. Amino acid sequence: CASSLLPGLGTEAFF.

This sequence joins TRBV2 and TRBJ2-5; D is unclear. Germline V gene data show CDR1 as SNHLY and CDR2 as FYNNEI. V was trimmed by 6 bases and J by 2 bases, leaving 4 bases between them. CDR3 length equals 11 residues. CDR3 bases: TGTGCCAGCAGGCAGCAAGAGACCCAGTACTTC. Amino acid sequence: CASRQQETQYF.

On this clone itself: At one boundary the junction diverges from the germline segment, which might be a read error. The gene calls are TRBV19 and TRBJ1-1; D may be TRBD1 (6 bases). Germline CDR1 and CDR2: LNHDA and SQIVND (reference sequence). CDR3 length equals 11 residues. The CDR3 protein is CASSNHDRPNF. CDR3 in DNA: TGTGCCAGTAGTAACCACGACAGGCCGAACTTT.

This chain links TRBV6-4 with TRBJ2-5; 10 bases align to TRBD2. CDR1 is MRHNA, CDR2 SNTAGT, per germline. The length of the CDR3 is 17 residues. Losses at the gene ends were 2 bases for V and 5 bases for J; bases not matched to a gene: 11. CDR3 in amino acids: CASSDPGLAESGETQYF. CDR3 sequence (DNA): TGTGCCAGCAGTGACCCTGGACTAGCGGAGTCGGGGGAGACCCAGTACTTC.

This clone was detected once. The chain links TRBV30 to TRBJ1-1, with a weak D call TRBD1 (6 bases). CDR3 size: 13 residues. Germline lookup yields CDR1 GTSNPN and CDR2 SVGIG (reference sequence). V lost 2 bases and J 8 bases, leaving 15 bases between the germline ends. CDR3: CAWSTITGFEAFF. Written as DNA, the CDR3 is TGTGCCTGGAGTACTATCACAGGGTTCGAAGCTTTCTTT. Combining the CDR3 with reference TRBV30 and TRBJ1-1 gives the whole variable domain SQTIHQWPATLVQPVGSPLSLECTVEGTSNPNLYWYRQAAGRGLQLLFYSVGIGQISSEVPQNLSASRPQDRQFILSSKKLLLSDSGFYLCAWSTITGFEAFFGQGTRLTVV.

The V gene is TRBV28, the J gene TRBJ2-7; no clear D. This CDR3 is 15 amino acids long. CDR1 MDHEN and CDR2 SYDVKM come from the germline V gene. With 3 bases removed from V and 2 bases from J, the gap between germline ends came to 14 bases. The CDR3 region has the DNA TGTGCCAGCAGTTTTGAGACGAAACGGGCCTACGAGCAGTACTTC. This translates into CASSFETKRAYEQYF.

CDR3 DNA sequence: TGCAGCGTTGATGGCCCAACTAGCGGGATTTCGGTTGAGCAGTTCTTC. Its translation is CSVDGPTSGISVEQFF. V usage is TRBV29-1 and J usage is TRBJ2-1; TRBD2 agrees at 10 bases. The CDR3 sequence is 16 residues long. With 3 bases clipped from V and 9 bases from J, the junction kept 14 bases outside the gene matches. CDR1 is SQVTM, CDR2 ANQGSEA, per germline.

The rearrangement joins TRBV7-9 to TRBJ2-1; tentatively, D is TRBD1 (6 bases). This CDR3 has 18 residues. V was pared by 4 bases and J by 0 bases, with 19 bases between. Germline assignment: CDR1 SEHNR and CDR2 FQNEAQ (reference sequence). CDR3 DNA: TGTGCCAGCAGCTCTAGGGGGTTCGTCGAATCCTCCTACAATGAGCAGTTCTTC. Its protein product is CASSSRGFVESSYNEQFF.